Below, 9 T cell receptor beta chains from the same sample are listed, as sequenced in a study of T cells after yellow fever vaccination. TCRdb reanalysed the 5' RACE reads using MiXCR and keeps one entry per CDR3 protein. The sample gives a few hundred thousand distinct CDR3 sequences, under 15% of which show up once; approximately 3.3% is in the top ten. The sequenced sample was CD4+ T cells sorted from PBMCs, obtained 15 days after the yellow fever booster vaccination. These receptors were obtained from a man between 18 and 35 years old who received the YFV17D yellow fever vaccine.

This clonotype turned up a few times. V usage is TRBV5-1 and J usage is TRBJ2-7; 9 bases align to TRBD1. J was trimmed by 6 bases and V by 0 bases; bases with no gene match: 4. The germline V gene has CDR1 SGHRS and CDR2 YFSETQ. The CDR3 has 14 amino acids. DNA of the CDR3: TGCGCCAGCAGCTTGGCCGGGACAGGGTCCGAGCAGTACTTC. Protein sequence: CASSLAGTGSEQYF.

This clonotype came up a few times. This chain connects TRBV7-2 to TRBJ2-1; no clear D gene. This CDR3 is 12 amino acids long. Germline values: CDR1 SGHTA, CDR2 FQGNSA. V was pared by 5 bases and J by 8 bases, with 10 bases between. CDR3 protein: CASSPSMHEQFF. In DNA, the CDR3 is TGTGCCAGCAGCCCCAGCATGCATGAGCAGTTCTTC.

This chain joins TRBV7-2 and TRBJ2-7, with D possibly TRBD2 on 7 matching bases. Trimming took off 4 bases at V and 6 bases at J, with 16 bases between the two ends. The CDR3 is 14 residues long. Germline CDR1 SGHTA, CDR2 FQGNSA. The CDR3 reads CASSYQAGAGEQYF. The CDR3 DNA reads TGTGCCAGCAGCTACCAGGCGGGGGCGGGCGAGCAGTACTTC.

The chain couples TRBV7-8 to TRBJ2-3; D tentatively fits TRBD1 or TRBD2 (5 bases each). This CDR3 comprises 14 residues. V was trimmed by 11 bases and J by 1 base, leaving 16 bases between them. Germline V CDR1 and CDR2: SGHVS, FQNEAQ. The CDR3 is CAGGTGRGTDTQYF. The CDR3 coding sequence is TGTGCCGGTGGGACGGGGCGAGGCACAGATACGCAGTATTTT.

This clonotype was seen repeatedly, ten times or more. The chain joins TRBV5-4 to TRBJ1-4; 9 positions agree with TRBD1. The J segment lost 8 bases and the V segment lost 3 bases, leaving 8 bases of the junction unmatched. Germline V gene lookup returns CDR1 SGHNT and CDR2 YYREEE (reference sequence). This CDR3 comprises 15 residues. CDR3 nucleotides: TGTGCCAGCAGCTCGGAACAGGGGGCACGGGAAAAACTGTTTTTT. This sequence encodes CASSSEQGAREKLFF.

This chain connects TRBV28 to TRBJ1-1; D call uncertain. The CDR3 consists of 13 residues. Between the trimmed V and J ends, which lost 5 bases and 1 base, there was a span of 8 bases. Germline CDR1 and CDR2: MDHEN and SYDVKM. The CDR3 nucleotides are TGTGCCAGCAGTCCGAAAGCGAACACTGAAGCTTTCTTT. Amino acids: CASSPKANTEAFF.

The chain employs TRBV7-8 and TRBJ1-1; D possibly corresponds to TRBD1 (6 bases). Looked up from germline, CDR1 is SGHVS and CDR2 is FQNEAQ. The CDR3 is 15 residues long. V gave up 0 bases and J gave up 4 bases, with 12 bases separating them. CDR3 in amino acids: CASSLAGGRGTEAFF. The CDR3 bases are TGTGCCAGCAGCTTAGCCGGGGGGCGAGGCACTGAAGCTTTCTTT.

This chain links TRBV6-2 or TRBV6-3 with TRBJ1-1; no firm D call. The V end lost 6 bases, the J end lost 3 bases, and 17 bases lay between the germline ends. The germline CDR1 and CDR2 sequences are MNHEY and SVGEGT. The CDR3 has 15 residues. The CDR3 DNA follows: TGTGCCAGCAGCTCCCTCAGTCAAGGAGACACTGAAGCTTTCTTT. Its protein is CASSSLSQGDTEAFF.

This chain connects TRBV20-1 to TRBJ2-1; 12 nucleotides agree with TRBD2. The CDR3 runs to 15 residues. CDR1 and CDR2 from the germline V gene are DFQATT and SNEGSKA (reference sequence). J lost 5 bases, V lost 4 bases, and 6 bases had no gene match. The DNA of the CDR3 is TGCAGTGCTACCCTCCTAGCGGGGGGGGACAATGAGCAGTTCTTC. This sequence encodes CSATLLAGGDNEQFF.